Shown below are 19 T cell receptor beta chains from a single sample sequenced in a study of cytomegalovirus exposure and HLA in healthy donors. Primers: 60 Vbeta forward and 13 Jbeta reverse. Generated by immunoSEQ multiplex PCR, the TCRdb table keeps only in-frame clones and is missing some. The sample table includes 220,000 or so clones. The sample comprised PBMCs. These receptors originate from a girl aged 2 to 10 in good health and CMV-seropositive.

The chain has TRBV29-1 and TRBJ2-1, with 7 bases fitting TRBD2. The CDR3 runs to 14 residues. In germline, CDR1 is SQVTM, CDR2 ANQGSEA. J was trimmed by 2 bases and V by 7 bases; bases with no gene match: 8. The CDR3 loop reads CSAILAGAYNEQFF. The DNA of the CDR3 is TGCAGCGCTATATTAGCGGGCGCCTACAATGAGCAGTTCTTC.

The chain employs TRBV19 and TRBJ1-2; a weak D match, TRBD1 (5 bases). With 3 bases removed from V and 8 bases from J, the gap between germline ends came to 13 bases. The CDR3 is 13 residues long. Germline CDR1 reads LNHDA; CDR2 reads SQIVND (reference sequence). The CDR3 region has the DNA TGTGCCAGTAGTATCGGGCGGGGCAGAGGCTACACCTTC. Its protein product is CASSIGRGRGYTF.

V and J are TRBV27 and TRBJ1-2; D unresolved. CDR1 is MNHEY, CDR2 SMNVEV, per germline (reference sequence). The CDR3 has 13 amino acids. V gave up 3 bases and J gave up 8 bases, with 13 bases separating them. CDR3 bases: TGTGCCAGCAGTTTTATACCAAGACAAGGCTACACCTTC. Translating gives CASSFIPRQGYTF.

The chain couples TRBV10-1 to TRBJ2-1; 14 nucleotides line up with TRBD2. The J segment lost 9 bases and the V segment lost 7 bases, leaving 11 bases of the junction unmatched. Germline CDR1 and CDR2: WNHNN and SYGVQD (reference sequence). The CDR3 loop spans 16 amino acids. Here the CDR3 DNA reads TGCGCCAGCAACCCCGAGGGACTAGCGGGAGAAAGTGAGCAGTTCTTC. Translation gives CASNPEGLAGESEQFF.

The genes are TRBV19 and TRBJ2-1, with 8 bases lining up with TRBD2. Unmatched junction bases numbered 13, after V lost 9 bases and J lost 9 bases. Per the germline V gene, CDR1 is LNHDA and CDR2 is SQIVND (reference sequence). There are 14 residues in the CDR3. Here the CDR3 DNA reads TGTGCCAGCGTAATACCGGGACTAGAAACTGAGCAGTTCTTC. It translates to CASVIPGLETEQFF.

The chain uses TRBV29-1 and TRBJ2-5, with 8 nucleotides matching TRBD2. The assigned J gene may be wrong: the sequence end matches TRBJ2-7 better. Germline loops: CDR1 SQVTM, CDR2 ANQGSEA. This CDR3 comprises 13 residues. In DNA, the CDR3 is TGCAGCGTTGGTAACGGGAGGGCCTACGAGCAGTACTTC. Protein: CSVGNGRAYEQYF.

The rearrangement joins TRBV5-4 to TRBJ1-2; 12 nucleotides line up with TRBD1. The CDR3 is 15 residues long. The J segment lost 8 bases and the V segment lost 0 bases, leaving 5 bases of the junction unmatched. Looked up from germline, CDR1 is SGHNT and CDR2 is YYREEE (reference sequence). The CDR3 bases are TGTGCCAGCAGCTTGGCGGGACAGGGGGCGGAGGGCTACACCTTC. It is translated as CASSLAGQGAEGYTF.

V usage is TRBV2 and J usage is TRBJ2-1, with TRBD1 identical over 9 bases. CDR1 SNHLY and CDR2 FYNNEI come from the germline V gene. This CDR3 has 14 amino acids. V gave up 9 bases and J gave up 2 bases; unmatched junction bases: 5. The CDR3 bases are TGTGCCAGACAGGGGGCAGGGACCTACAATGAGCAGTTCTTC. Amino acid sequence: CARQGAGTYNEQFF.

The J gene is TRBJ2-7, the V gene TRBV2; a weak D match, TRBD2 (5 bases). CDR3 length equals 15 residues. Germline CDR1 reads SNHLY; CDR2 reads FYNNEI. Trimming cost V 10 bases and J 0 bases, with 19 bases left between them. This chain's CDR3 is CATRFLRAASYEQYF. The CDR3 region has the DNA TGTGCCACCCGTTTTTTGCGGGCAGCCTCCTACGAGCAGTACTTC.

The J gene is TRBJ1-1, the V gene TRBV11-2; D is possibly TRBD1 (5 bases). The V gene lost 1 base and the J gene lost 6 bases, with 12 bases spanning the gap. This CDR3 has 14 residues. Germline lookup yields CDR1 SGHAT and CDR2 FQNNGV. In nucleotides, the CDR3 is TGTGCCAGCAGCTTAGTAGGGCGGGGGGCTGAAGCTTTCTTT. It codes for CASSLVGRGAEAFF.

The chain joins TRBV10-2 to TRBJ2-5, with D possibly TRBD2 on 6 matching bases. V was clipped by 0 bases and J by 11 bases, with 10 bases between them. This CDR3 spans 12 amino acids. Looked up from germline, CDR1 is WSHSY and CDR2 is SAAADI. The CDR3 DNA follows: TGCGCCAGCAGTGAGTCTCGGAGGGAGCAGTACTTC. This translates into CASSESRREQYF.

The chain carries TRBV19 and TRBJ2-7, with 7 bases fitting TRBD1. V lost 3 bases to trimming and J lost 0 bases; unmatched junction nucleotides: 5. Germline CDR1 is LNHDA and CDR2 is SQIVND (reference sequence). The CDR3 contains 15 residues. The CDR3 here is CASSMSTGSSYEQYF. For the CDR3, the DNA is TGTGCCAGTAGTATGTCGACAGGGAGCTCCTACGAGCAGTACTTC.

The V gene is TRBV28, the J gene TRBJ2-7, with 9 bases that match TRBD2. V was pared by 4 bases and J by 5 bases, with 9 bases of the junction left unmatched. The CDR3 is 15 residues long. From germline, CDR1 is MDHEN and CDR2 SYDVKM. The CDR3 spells CASSYPGTSFDEQYF. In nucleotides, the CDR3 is TGTGCCAGCAGTTACCCCGGGACTAGCTTCGACGAGCAGTACTTC.

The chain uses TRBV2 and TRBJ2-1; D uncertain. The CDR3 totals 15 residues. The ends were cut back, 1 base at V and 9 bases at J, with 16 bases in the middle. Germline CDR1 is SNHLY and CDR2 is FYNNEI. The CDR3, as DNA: TGTGCCAGCAGTGAAGTGGGCTCTGTTATGGGTGAGCAGTTCTTC. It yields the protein CASSEVGSVMGEQFF.

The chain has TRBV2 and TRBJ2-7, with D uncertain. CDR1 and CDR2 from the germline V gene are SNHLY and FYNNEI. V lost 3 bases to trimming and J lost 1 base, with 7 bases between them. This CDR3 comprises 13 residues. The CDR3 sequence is CASSDWLSYEQYF. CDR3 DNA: TGTGCCAGCAGTGATTGGCTTTCCTACGAGCAGTACTTC.

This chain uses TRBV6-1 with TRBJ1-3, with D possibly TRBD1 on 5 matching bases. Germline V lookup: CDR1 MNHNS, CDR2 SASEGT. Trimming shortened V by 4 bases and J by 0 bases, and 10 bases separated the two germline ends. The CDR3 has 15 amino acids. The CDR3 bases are TGTGCCAGCAGTGGCGGACACCTCTCTGGAAACACCATATATTTT. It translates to CASSGGHLSGNTIYF.

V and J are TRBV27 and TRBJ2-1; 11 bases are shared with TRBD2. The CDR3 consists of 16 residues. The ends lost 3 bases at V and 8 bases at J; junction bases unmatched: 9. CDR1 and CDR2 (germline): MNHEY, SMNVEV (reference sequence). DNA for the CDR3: TGTGCCAGCAGTTTTAGCGGGAGGGCCGGGGTTTATGAGCAGTTCTTC. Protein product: CASSFSGRAGVYEQFF.

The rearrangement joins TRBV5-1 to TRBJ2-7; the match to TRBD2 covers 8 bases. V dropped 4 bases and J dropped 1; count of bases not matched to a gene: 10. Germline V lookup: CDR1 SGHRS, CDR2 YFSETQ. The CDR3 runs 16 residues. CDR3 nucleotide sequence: TGCGCCAGCAGCGGCGCCCTAGCGGGTAGTTCCTACGAGCAGTACTTC. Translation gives CASSGALAGSSYEQYF.

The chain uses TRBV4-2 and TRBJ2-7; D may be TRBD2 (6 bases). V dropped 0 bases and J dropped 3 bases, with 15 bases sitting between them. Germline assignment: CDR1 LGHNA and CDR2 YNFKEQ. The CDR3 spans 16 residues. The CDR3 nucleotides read TGTGCCAGCAGCCAAGAGTGGGGCTCGGGAGACTACGAGCAGTACTTC. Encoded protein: CASSQEWGSGDYEQYF.